The 15 T cell receptor beta chains presented below share a single source sample, sequenced in a study of human thymus T cells. Thymic resections from corrective heart surgery supplied the tissue. Data came from immunoSEQ multiplex PCR; TCRdb stores just in-frame clones and leaves some out. The sample consists of some 78,000 clones, roughly 96% of them appearing once. The source material was thymus tissue. These receptors all come from a boy younger than two with a congenital heart defect but otherwise immunologically healthy.

The chain couples TRBV19 to TRBJ1-2, with D hard to call. Germline V lookup: CDR1 LNHDA, CDR2 SQIVND (reference sequence). This CDR3 region has 13 residues. The germline V and J ends were trimmed by 3 bases and 5 bases, with 10 bases remaining between them. The CDR3: CASSMKSGYGYTF. CDR3 sequence (DNA): TGTGCCAGTAGTATGAAAAGCGGGTATGGCTACACCTTC.

V gene TRBV15 combines with J gene TRBJ2-2; TRBD2 agrees at 11 bases. This CDR3 contains 19 residues. V was clipped by 5 bases and J by 0 bases; unmatched bases: 11. Per the germline V gene, CDR1 is LNHNV and CDR2 is YYDKDF (reference sequence). The chain's CDR3 is CATSRTELAGDSNTGELFF. The CDR3 nucleotides read TGTGCCACCAGCCGGACCGAACTAGCGGGGGATTCGAACACCGGGGAGCTGTTTTTT.

The sample holds one count of this clone. This chain links TRBV29-1 with TRBJ2-7, with 10 positions matching TRBD1. CDR1 is SQVTM, CDR2 ANQGSEA, per germline. The CDR3 sequence is 14 residues long. Trimming removed 4 bases from V and 2 bases from J; junction bases left unmatched: 5. CDR3 DNA sequence: TGCAGCGTTGGTGGGACAGGGGAACCCTACGAGCAGTACTTC. Protein sequence: CSVGGTGEPYEQYF.

The chain is built from TRBV5-6 and TRBJ2-1; D gene ambiguous. The CDR3 runs to 13 residues. Germline lookup yields CDR1 SGHDT and CDR2 YYEEEE. V was trimmed by 0 bases and J by 5 bases, leaving 6 bases between them. CDR3 protein: CASSLVTDNEQFF. CDR3 nucleotide sequence: TGTGCCAGCAGCTTGGTTACAGACAATGAGCAGTTCTTC.

The count of this clone is one. Mismatch with germline at one junction end may stem from a read error. The rearrangement joins TRBV5-1 to TRBJ2-7; the D is unclear. The CDR3 runs to 12 residues. Germline-derived CDR1 and CDR2 are SGHRS and YFSETQ. CDR3 sequence: CASSPPSCEQYF. The CDR3 nucleotides read TGCGCCAGCAGCCCCCCGTCCTGCGAGCAGTACTTC.

This chain joins TRBV5-4 and TRBJ2-5; 7 nucleotides align to TRBD2. Trimming cost V 0 bases and J 2 bases; bases outside gene matches: 7. Germline V gene lookup returns CDR1 SGHNT and CDR2 YYREEE (reference sequence). CDR3 length: 16 amino acids. The CDR3 protein is CASSLDSGASQETQYF. CDR3 bases: TGTGCCAGCAGCTTGGACAGCGGGGCTTCACAAGAGACCCAGTACTTC.

The genes are TRBV19 and TRBJ2-7; TRBD2 aligns across 14 bases. The germline gives CDR1 LNHDA, CDR2 SQIVND (reference sequence). CDR3 length: 15 amino acids. The V and J ends lost 7 bases and 4 bases, in that order; junction bases with no gene match: 6. The CDR3 DNA reads TGTGCCAGTACCCCGGGACTAGCGGGAGCATACGAGCAGTACTTC. It yields the protein CASTPGLAGAYEQYF.

This chain uses TRBV6-1 with TRBJ2-7; D is ambiguous. From germline, CDR1 is MNHNS and CDR2 SASEGT. V lost 2 bases, J lost 12 bases, and 20 bases lay in between. There are 14 residues in the CDR3. In nucleotides, the CDR3 is TGTGCCAGCAGTGAACCAAACCCTTCCGGGTCCCTGTACTTC. It yields the protein CASSEPNPSGSLYF.

The chain is built from TRBV27 and TRBJ1-5; D gene unclear. The germline gives CDR1 MNHEY, CDR2 SMNVEV (reference sequence). The CDR3 is 12 amino acids. Between the trimmed V and J ends, which lost 7 bases and 5 bases, there was a span of 9 bases. The CDR3 sequence is CASKGSDQPQHF. The CDR3 region has the DNA TGTGCCAGCAAGGGCTCCGATCAGCCCCAGCATTTT.

V is TRBV6-5 and J is TRBJ1-4; D possibly corresponds to TRBD1 (5 bases). V shed 6 bases and J shed 6 bases, with 17 bases lying between them. The CDR3 is made up of 15 amino acids. The germline CDR1 and CDR2 sequences are MNHEY and SVGAGI. The CDR3 protein is CASSGTGEGDEKLFF. CDR3 nucleotide sequence: TGTGCCAGCAGCGGAACAGGAGAAGGGGATGAAAAACTGTTTTTT.

V is TRBV12-2 and J is TRBJ1-5; the DNA was not used to check the table's D call, TRBD1. TRBV12-2 represents a pseudogene. CDR3 length equals 18 residues. DNA for the CDR3: TGTGCAAGTCGCTTAGTACTCCACAGCCTAACTAGCAATCAGCCCCAGCATTTT. Amino acid sequence: CASRLVLHSLTSNQPQHF.

The chain carries TRBV7-2 and TRBJ1-1; D remains ambiguous. Germline CDR1 reads SGHTA; CDR2 reads FQGNSA. The CDR3 has 14 amino acids. Trimming removed 6 bases from V and 5 bases from J, with 16 bases in between. The CDR3 bases are TGTGCCAGCAGTCCTGACGGTCGAGGGACTGAAGCTTTCTTT. Translation gives CASSPDGRGTEAFF.

This clone was observed a single time. An end of the junction does not agree with germline; a read error may underlie this. The chain is built from TRBV28 and TRBJ1-2; 10 bases line up with TRBD1. The CDR3 has 15 amino acids. Germline V gives CDR1 MDHEN, CDR2 SYDVKM. The CDR3 nucleotides are TGTGCCAGTAGTTTATTTATGGGGACAGGGGCGAGCTACACCTTC. It encodes CASSLFMGTGASYTF.

The chain links TRBV28 to TRBJ2-7; TRBD2 matches at 7 bases. J was trimmed by 1 base and V by 6 bases; bases with no gene match: 15. From germline, CDR1 is MDHEN and CDR2 SYDVKM. There are 17 residues in the CDR3. CDR3 sequence (DNA): TGTGCCAGCAGCCCCTCCATAGCGGGTTGGGCGTCCTACGAGCAGTACTTC. Its translation is CASSPSIAGWASYEQYF.

Written as DNA, the CDR3 is TGTGCCAGCAGCCAAAGGGGGAGAAGCAATGAGCAGTTCTTC. This sequence encodes CASSQRGRSNEQFF. This chain joins TRBV14 and TRBJ2-1; TRBD1 might be the D (6 bases). This CDR3 is 14 amino acids long. The ends were cut back, 2 bases at V and 6 bases at J, with 11 bases in the middle. Germline lookup yields CDR1 SGHDN and CDR2 FVKESK.